What follows are 17 T cell receptor beta chains derived from one specimen sequenced in a study of T cell clonality in common variable immunodeficiency. Their antigen targets remain unknown. Broader study findings: Reportedly, TCR beta sequences from common variable immunodeficiency showed fewer deletions and N-nucleotide insertions.

Using immunoSEQ multiplex PCR, the repertoire was profiled, and TCRdb retains in-frame clones only, with some absent. This sample has around 21,000 clones, each found more than once. The material sequenced was peripheral blood mononuclear cells. The receptors were gathered from a human donor with common variable immunodeficiency.

In this sample, this clone turned up a few times. Read coverage stops 3 residues before the CDR3 terminus; the germline J gene supplies the remainder. This chain links TRBV7-1 with TRBJ2-1; 8 bases align to TRBD2. TRBV7-1 is noted as an ORF with a role that remains uncertain. This CDR3 is built from 22 residues. J lost 4 bases, V lost 3 bases, and 26 bases had no gene match. CDR3 bases read: TGTGCCAGCAGCTCCCAAATTACCCAGCGGGAGTCTCAGCCCCTCCTTTACAATGAG. This sequence encodes CASSSQITQRESQPLLYNE. The whole CDR3 reads CASSSQITQRESQPLLYNEQFF.

This clone has a handful of counts. The observed sequence ends 3 residues before the CDR3 terminus, with the missing tail filled in from the germline J gene. The genes are TRBV19 and TRBJ2-7, with 8 positions matching TRBD2. CDR1 and CDR2 from the germline V gene are LNHDA and SQIVND (reference sequence). The V segment lost 0 bases and the J segment 6 bases; nucleotides outside the gene matches: 4. The CDR3 has 14 residues. The CDR3 DNA, read in part, is TGTGCCAGTAGTATAGATCGGGGGGGATCCGAG. Translating gives CASSIDRGGSE. The entire CDR3 sequence reads CASSIDRGGSEQYF.

Only a few counts were recorded for this clone. The CDR3 end is not reached by the read, which stops 3 residues before it; the germline J gene fills it in. The V call is TRBV18, the J call TRBJ2-5; TRBD2 aligns across 7 bases. Germline CDR1 and CDR2: KGHSH and LQKENI. The CDR3 runs 16 residues. Trimming removed 2 bases from V and 7 bases from J; junction bases left unmatched: 13. The CDR3 reads CASSPEVVTPGGTQYF. The sequenced part of the CDR3 DNA is TGTGCCAGCTCACCAGAGGTAGTCACGCCGGGGGGGACC.

Turning to this clone: With the read ending 3 residues before the CDR3 end, the germline J gene is used to fill in that end. J is TRBJ2-1 and V is TRBV7-2; unclear D gene. This CDR3 is built from 12 residues. The germline V gene has CDR1 SGHTA and CDR2 FQGNSA. The V end was cut by 5 bases, the J end by 9 bases, with 11 bases between. The part of the CDR3 DNA that was read is TGTGCCAGCAGCCGGTTTTCAAGTGAG. It translates to CASSRFSSE. The whole CDR3 sequence is CASSRFSSEQFF.

This clone was found a few times. The sequenced fragment ends 3 residues before the CDR3 boundary, so the rest is inferred from the germline J gene. This chain links TRBV18 with TRBJ1-2; TRBD1 aligns across 7 bases. V dropped 6 bases and J dropped 1; count of bases not matched to a gene: 8. Per germline, CDR1 KGHSH and CDR2 LQKENI. The CDR3 runs 15 residues. CDR3 DNA, as far as it was read: TGTGCCAGCTCTATCGGGACAGAGAATAACTATGGC. The encoded protein is CASSIGTENNYG. The entire CDR3 protein reads CASSIGTENNYGYTF.

This clone was found a few times. The read halts 3 residues ahead of the CDR3 end, with the missing end drawn from the germline J gene. The J gene is TRBJ2-7, the V gene TRBV7-2; maybe TRBD2 (6 bases). Germline lookup yields CDR1 SGHTA and CDR2 FQGNSA. Trimming pared 6 bases from V and 2 bases from J, leaving 14 bases between. The CDR3 runs to 14 residues. Here the CDR3 reads CASSPGTGTYEQYF. Incomplete CDR3 DNA: TGTGCCAGCAGTCCAGGGACTGGGACCTACGAG.

This clone was seen many times. The read stops 3 residues short of the end of the CDR3; the missing end is completed from the germline J gene. V usage is TRBV7-2 and J usage is TRBJ2-5; 9 nucleotides match TRBD2. Per the germline V gene, CDR1 is SGHTA and CDR2 is FQGNSA. This CDR3 contains 15 residues. V trimming: 5 bases; J trimming: 5 bases; junction bases outside the gene matches: 9. CDR3 loop: CASSPGSGGRETQYF. The sequenced part of the CDR3 DNA is TGTGCCAGCAGCCCTGGGAGCGGGGGGCGGGAGACC.

This clone is deemed medium-sized. CDR3 sequence: CASSLEATAGTGELFF. The CDR3 bases that were read are TGTGCCAGCAGCTTAGAGGCCACCGCGGGCACCGGGGAG. The chain links TRBV7-6 to TRBJ2-2; possible D gene TRBD2, 5 bases. The DNA ends 3 residues before the CDR3 does, and the rest of the CDR3 is filled in from the germline J gene. Per the germline V gene, CDR1 is SGHVS and CDR2 is FNYEAQ. V was shortened by 1 base and J by 4 bases, with 13 bases between the two germline ends. The CDR3 spans 16 residues.

A note on this clone: The CDR3 goes on 3 residues after the read ends, and that part is filled in from the germline J gene. The V call is TRBV7-2, the J call TRBJ2-7, with a possible D match to TRBD2 (6 bases). The CDR3 is made up of 15 amino acids. V was trimmed by 6 bases and J by 2 bases, leaving 17 bases between them. In germline, CDR1 is SGHTA, CDR2 FQGNSA. The CDR3 loop is CASSPLGGVTYEQYF. CDR3 bases read: TGTGCCAGCAGTCCTCTAGGAGGGGTAACCTACGAG.

This clone appeared a few times. Read data end 3 residues before the CDR3 end; the end is taken from the germline J gene. This chain joins TRBV2 and TRBJ2-7; 9 bases match TRBD2. The CDR3 has 14 amino acids. V shed 8 bases, J shed 0 bases, and the junction held 5 bases outside the gene matches. Germline CDR1 reads SNHLY; CDR2 reads FYNNEI. Incomplete CDR3 DNA: TGTGCCAGCCTAGCGGGGATGAGCTCCTACGAG. Translation gives CASLAGMSSYE. The CDR3 in full is CASLAGMSSYEQYF.

The CDR3 region is CASSVPRQGGDTQYF. The sequenced CDR3 bases are TGTGCCAGCAGCGTCCCCCGACAGGGGGGAGATACG. V usage is TRBV11-2 and J usage is TRBJ2-3; TRBD1 aligns across 9 bases. The read falls 3 residues short of the CDR3 end, and the missing part is taken from the germline J gene. Germline CDR1 reads SGHAT; CDR2 reads FQNNGV. The trim removed 5 bases at V and 5 bases at J, leaving 8 bases unmatched. This CDR3 comprises 15 residues.

About this clone itself: Read coverage stops 3 residues before the CDR3 terminus; the germline J gene supplies the remainder. The chain combines TRBV5-6 with TRBJ2-3; D call uncertain. This CDR3 comprises 12 residues. Per the germline V gene, CDR1 is SGHDT and CDR2 is YYEEEE. Deletions cut 3 bases from V and 1 base from J, with 3 bases between. The CDR3 is CASSSGTDTQYF. The DNA read from the CDR3 is TGTGCCAGCAGCTCGGGCACAGATACG.

About this clone itself: The read is 3 residues too short to cover the CDR3 end, so that end is filled in from the germline J gene. V is TRBV7-6 and J is TRBJ1-1, with D possibly being TRBD1 (5 bases). Trimming cost V 5 bases and J 6 bases, with 10 bases left between them. Germline-derived CDR1 and CDR2 are SGHVS and FNYEAQ. The CDR3 sequence is 12 residues long. CDR3 loop: CASSRQGAEAFF. The DNA read from the CDR3 is TGTGCCAGCAGCCGTCAGGGCGCTGAA.

Of note for this clone: The read stops 3 residues short of the end of the CDR3; the missing end is completed from the germline J gene. This chain links TRBV2 with TRBJ1-1; D remains ambiguous. CDR1 is SNHLY, CDR2 FYNNEI, per germline. This CDR3 has 11 residues. V lost 2 bases and J 6 bases, leaving 4 bases between the germline ends. The covered CDR3 bases are TGTGCCAGCAGTGAAAGGGCTGAA. Translated, it gives CASSERAE. The whole CDR3 sequence reads CASSERAEAFF.

A remark on this clone: The DNA ends 3 residues before the CDR3 does, and the rest of the CDR3 is filled in from the germline J gene. The chain uses TRBV6-2 or TRBV6-3 and TRBJ2-7; 12 nucleotides agree with TRBD1. J was trimmed by 3 bases and V by 5 bases; bases with no gene match: 2. Germline CDR1 and CDR2: MNHEY and SVGEGT. This CDR3 is built from 14 residues. CDR3 bases read: TGTGCCAGCAGTGGGACAGGGGGCATCTACGAG. Amino acids: CASSGTGGIYE. The CDR3, in full, reads CASSGTGGIYEQYF.

There are a few counts of this clone. The read terminates 3 residues before the CDR3 end, so the remaining end is supplied by the germline J gene. This chain joins TRBV2 and TRBJ2-7; tentative D call: TRBD1 (6 bases). From germline, CDR1 is SNHLY and CDR2 FYNNEI. V gave up 8 bases and J gave up 2 bases, with 13 bases separating them. This CDR3 spans 13 amino acids. The CDR3 spells CASGETGPYEQYF. The part of the CDR3 DNA that was read is TGTGCCAGCGGGGAGACAGGACCCTACGAG.

In this sample, this clone turned up a few times. The read is 3 residues too short to cover the CDR3 end, so that end is filled in from the germline J gene. The chain recombines TRBV7-9 with TRBJ2-1, with 8 positions matching TRBD2. The CDR3 sequence is 15 residues long. J lost 0 bases, V lost 8 bases, and 6 bases had no gene match. In germline, CDR1 is SEHNR, CDR2 FQNEAQ (reference sequence). The CDR3 sequence is CASAWAGGSYNEQFF. CDR3 DNA (partial): TGTGCCAGCGCCTGGGCGGGGGGCTCCTACAATGAG.